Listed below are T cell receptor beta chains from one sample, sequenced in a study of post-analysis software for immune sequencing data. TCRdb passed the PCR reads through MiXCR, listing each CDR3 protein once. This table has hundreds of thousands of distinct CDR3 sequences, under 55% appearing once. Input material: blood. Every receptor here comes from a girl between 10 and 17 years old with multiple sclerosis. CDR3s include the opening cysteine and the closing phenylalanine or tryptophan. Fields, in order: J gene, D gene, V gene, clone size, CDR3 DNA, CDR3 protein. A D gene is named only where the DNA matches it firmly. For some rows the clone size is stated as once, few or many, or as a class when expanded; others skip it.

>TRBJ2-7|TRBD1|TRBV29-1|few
TGCAGCGTCACGACAGGGGGCTCCTACGAGCAGTACTTC
CSVTTGGSYEQYF
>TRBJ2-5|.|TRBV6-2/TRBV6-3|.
TGTGCCAGCAGGGAGTTAAAGGCCCTCCAAGAGACCCAGTACTTC
CASRELKALQETQYF
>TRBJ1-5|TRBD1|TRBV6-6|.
TGTGCCAGCAGTTACTCCGGGACAGGGTGGAATCAGCCCCAGCATTTT
CASSYSGTGWNQPQHF
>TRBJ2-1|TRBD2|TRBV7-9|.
TGTGCCAGCAGCTTAGCGGGGAGGGGTAGCTCCTACAATGAGCAGTTCTTC
CASSLAGRGSSYNEQFF
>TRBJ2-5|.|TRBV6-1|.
TGTGCCAGCAGTGAAGACAGACAAGAGACCCAGTACTTC
CASSEDRQETQYF
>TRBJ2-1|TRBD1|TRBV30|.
TGTGCCTGGAGTGGGACAGGAGACTACAATGAGCAGTTCTTC
CAWSGTGDYNEQFF
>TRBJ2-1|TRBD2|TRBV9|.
TGTGCCAGCAGTGAGACGGCGGGAGGGCCGCAAGTCAATGAGCAGTTCTTC
CASSETAGGPQVNEQFF
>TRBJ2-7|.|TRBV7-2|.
TGTGCCAGCAGCTCACGTCGGGGGTCCTACGAGCAGTACTTC
CASSSRRGSYEQYF
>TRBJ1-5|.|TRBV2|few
TGTGCCAGCAAAGGACATGGCAATCAGCCCCAGCATTTT
CASKGHGNQPQHF
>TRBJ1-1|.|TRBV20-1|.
TGCAGTGCTAGGTACGGTGAAGCTTTCTTT
CSARYGEAFF
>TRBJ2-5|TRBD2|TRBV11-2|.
TGTGTCAGCAGCTCTATAGCGGGAGTGGGCAATGAGCAGTACTTC
CVSSSIAGVGNEQYF
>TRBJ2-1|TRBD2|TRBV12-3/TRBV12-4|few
TGTGCCAGCAGTACCCTAGCGGACAATGAGCAGTTCTTC
CASSTLADNEQFF
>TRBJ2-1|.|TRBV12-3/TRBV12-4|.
TGTGCCAGCAGTTTTAGGAGGGGGCTTAACAATGAGCAGTTCTTC
CASSFRRGLNNEQFF
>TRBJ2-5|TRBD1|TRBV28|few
TGTGCCAGCAGCCCACAGGGGATAGGGGAGACCCAGTACTTC
CASSPQGIGETQYF
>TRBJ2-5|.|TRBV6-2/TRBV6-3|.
TGTGCCAGCAGTGCCGAAGAGATCCAGTACTTC
CASSAEEIQYF
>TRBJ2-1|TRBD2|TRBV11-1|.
TGTGCCAGCAGCTTAGCGCGAGCGGGAGGGCCGAGCGAGCAGTTCTTC
CASSLARAGGPSEQFF
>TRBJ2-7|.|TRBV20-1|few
TGCAGTGCTAGGCTACCACAGGAGAAGCGCTACGAGCAGTACTTC
CSARLPQEKRYEQYF
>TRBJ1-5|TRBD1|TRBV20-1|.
TGCAGTGCCCCACCGGGGAGGGGGCGTAATCAGCCCCAGCATTTT
CSAPPGRGRNQPQHF
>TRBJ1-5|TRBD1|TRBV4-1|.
TGCGCCAGCAGCCAAGAACTGTGGACAGGGACTGACAATCAGCCCCAGCATTTT
CASSQELWTGTDNQPQHF
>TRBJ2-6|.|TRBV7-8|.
TGTGCCAGCAGCTTTTCGGCCCGGGTACCTGGTCGAACGGGAGGGGCCAACGTCCTGACTTTC
CASSFSARVPGRTGGANVLTF
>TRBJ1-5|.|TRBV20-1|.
TGCAGTGCTAGAGATCAGGCAGTAGGCAATCAGCCCCAGCATTTT
CSARDQAVGNQPQHF
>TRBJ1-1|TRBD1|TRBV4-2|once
TGTGCCAGCAGCCAACTCCTCGCGGCAGGGGGAACTGAAGCTTTCTTT
CASSQLLAAGGTEAFF
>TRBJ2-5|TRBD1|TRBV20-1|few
TGCAGTGCTACGGACAGGGGGCGGGAGACCCAGTACTTC
CSATDRGRETQYF
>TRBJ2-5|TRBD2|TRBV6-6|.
TGTGCCAGCAGTTACTCGATAGCGGGAGCGAGGGAGACCCAGTACTTC
CASSYSIAGARETQYF
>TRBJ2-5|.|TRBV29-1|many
TGCAGCGTTGAAGGGCGGGGTTGGGAGACCCAGTACTTC
CSVEGRGWETQYF
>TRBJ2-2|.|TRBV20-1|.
TGCAGTGCTAGAGCAAGGAGTGGGAACACCGGGGAGCTGTTTTTT
CSARARSGNTGELFF
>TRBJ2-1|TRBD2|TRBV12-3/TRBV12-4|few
TGTGCCAGCAGGGAGGGCGGGGGATACAATGAGCAGTTCTTC
CASREGGGYNEQFF
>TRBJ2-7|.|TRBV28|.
TGTGCCAGCAGTTTGTGGGGCCACGAGCAGTACTTC
CASSLWGHEQYF
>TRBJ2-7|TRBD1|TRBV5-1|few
TGCGCCAGCAGCTCGGCTCCGGACAGGACCATTTCCTACGAGCAGTACTTC
CASSSAPDRTISYEQYF
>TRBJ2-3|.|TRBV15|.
TGTGCCACCAGCAGAGTTTTGACAGATACGCAGTATTTT
CATSRVLTDTQYF
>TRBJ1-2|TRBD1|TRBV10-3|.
TGTGCCATCAAACCTAATGGGGACAGGGGGCTTGGCTACACCTTC
CAIKPNGDRGLGYTF
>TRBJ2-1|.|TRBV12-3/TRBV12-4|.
TGTGCCAGCACCCGGAACGGGTTCCAAACTCAAGAGACCCAGTTCTTC
CASTRNGFQTQETQFF
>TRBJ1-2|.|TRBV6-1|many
TGTGCCAGCAGTGAAGCGGGAAACTATGGCTACACCTTC
CASSEAGNYGYTF
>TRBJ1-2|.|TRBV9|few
TGTGCCAGCAGCCCCATGATAAGGGGGGCGGATGGCTACACCTTC
CASSPMIRGADGYTF
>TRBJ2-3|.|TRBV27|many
TGTGCCAGCAGTTTAGCCACAGATACGCAGTATTTT
CASSLATDTQYF
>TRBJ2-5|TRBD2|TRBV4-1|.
TGCGCCAGCAGCCACTTAGCGGGAGAGGGGGAGACCCAGTACTTC
CASSHLAGEGETQYF
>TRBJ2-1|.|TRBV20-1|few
TGCAGTGCTAGAGATGTAGGCAGGGACTACAATGAGCAGTTCTTC
CSARDVGRDYNEQFF
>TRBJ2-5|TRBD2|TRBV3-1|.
TGTGCCAGCAGCCAAGACGTGGGAGGGATCCAAGAGACCCAGTACTTC
CASSQDVGGIQETQYF
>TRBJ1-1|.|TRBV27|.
TGTGCCAGCAGTTTACAGGGGAGGGCTGAAGCTTTCTTT
CASSLQGRAEAFF
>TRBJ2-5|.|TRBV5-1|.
TGCGCCAGCAGCCCCGGACCTGTGGAAGCCGAACAGTACTTC
CASSPGPVEAEQYF
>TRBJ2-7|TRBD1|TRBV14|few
TGTGCCAGCAGTTCTGCTGGACAGGGGTTTTCCTACGAGCAGTACTTC
CASSSAGQGFSYEQYF
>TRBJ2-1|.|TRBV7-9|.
TGTGCCAGCAGCCCGACCCCCACACGCGGGAATGAGCAGTTCTTC
CASSPTPTRGNEQFF
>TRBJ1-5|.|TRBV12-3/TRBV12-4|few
TGTGCCAGCAGCTGGGGGGCAGGGGCAATATTACCCCAGCATTTT
CASSWGAGAILPQHF
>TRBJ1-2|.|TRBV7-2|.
TGTGCCAGCAGCTTAGGGGAACGTCACTATGGCTACACCTTC
CASSLGERHYGYTF
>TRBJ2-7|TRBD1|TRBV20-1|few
TGCAGTGCTAGAGCCCGAGACAGGGACGACGAGCAGTACTTC
CSARARDRDDEQYF
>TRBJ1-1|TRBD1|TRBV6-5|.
TGTGCCAGCAGTCCGACGGACAGGGGGAACACTGAAGCTTTCTTT
CASSPTDRGNTEAFF
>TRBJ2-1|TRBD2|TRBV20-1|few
TGCAGTGCCCCCCGGGGCGGGAGCCACAATGAGCAGTTCTTC
CSAPRGGSHNEQFF
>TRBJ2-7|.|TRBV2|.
TGTGCCAGTACTCAGGGGAGCCTTTCCTACGAGCAGTACTTC
CASTQGSLSYEQYF
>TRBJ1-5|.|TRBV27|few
TGTGCCAGCAGAGACCTTGGGGGGCTTCAGCCCCAGCATTTT
CASRDLGGLQPQHF
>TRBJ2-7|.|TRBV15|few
TGTGCCACCAGTGAGACTAGGGCCTACGAGCAGTACTTC
CATSETRAYEQYF
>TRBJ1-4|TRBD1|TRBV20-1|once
TGCAGTGCTAGAGCGGGACAGAATAATGAAAAACGGTTTTTT
CSARAGQNNEKRFF
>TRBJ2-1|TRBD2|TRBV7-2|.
TGTGCCAGCAGCTTTCTAGTAGGGGGACTAGCGGAGGGGGGTGAGCAGTTCTTC
CASSFLVGGLAEGGEQFF